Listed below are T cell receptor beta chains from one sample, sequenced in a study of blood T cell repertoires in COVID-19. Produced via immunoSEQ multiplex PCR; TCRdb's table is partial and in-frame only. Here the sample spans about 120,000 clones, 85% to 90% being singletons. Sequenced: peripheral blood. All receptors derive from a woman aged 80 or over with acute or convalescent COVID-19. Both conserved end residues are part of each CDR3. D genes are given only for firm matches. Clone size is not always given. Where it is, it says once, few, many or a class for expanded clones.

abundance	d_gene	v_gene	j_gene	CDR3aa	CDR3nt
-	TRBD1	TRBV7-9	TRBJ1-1	CASSLPGQGISNTEAFF	TGTGCCAGCAGCTTGCCGGGACAGGGCATCTCCAACACTGAAGCTTTCTTT
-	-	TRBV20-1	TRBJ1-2	CSASQSGYGYTF	TGCAGTGCTAGTCAGAGCGGCTATGGCTACACCTTC
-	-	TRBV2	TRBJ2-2	CASTVRDTGELFF	TGTGCCAGCACGGTGAGGGACACCGGGGAGCTGTTTTTT
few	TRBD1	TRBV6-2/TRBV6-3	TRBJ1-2	CASSRGQVYGYTF	TGTGCCAGCAGCCGGGGACAGGTCTATGGCTACACCTTC
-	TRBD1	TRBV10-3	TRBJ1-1	CAISDLNKGARLPNTEAFF	TGTGCCATCAGTGACCTAAATAAGGGGGCGCGCCTCCCGAACACTGAAGCTTTCTTT
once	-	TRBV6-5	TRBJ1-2	CASSAGGGPYGYTF	TGTGCCAGCAGCGCCGGCGGCGGCCCCTATGGCTACACCTTC
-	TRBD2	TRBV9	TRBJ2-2	CASSKAGGRGNTGELFF	TGTGCCAGCAGCAAAGCGGGGGGAAGGGGAAACACCGGGGAGCTGTTTTTT
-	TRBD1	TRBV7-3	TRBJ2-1	CASSFQGADNEQFF	TGTGCCAGCAGCTTCCAGGGGGCGGACAATGAGCAGTTCTTC
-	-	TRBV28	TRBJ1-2	CASSLLQGSYGYTF	TGTGCCAGCAGTTTACTTCAGGGCAGCTATGGCTACACCTTC
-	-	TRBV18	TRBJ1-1	CASSPSQGSMNTEAFF	TGTGCCAGCTCACCGTCGCAGGGGTCCATGAACACTGAAGCTTTCTTT
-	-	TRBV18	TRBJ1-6	CASSPREGPLHF	TGTGCCAGCTCACCAAGGGAGGGACCCCTCCACTTT
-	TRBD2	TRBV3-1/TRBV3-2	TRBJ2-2	CASSLGLAGTGELFF	TGTGCCAGCAGCCTCGGACTAGCGGGGACCGGGGAGCTGTTTTTT
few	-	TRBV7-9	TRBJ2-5	CASTVLSQETQYF	TGTGCCAGCACAGTGCTTAGCCAGGAGACCCAGTACTTC
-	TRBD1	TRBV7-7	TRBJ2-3	CASSSTDRGDTQYF	TGTGCTAGCAGCTCGACCGACAGGGGGGATACGCAGTATTTT
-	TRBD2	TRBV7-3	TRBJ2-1	CASSSSGVANEQFF	TGTGCCAGCAGCTCGAGCGGGGTCGCCAATGAGCAGTTCTTC
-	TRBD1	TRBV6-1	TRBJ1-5	CASSKAVGQTIVSNQPQHF	TGTGCCAGCAGTAAAGCAGTGGGACAGACAATTGTCAGCAATCAGCCCCAGCATTTT
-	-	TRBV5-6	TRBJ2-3	CASSSDGGRHTDTQYF	TGTGCCAGCAGCTCAGATGGCGGGCGTCACACAGATACGCAGTATTTT
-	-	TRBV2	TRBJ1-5	CASSSEQGRGNQPQHF	TGTGCCAGCAGTAGCGAACAGGGTAGGGGCAATCAGCCCCAGCATTTT
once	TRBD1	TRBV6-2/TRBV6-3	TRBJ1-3	CASSRIDRGLLGNTIYF	TGTGCCAGCAGTAGAATTGACAGGGGGCTCCTCGGAAACACCATATATTTT
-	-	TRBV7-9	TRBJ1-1	CASSRPPNTEAFF	TGTGCCAGCAGCCGTCCCCCGAACACTGAAGCTTTCTTT
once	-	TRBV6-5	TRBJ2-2	CASSWQGNAGELFF	TGTGCCAGCAGTTGGCAGGGGAACGCCGGGGAGCTGTTTTTT
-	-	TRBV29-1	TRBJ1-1	CSVSATGSVDTEAFF	TGCAGCGTTTCCGCGACAGGTTCGGTCGACACTGAAGCTTTCTTT
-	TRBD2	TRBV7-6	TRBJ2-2	CASSPAGGPASGGATGELFF	TGTGCCAGCAGCCCAGCGGGGGGGCCCGCTAGCGGGGGGGCCACCGGGGAGCTGTTTTTT
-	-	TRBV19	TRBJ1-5	CASSKGELRGLNQPQHF	TGTGCCAGTAGTAAGGGGGAGCTCAGGGGTCTCAATCAGCCCCAGCATTTT
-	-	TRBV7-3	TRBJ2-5	CASSPRQQETQYF	TGTGCCAGCAGCCCCAGACAGCAAGAGACCCAGTACTTC
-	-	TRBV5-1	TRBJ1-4	CASSLNYGSEEKLFF	TGCGCCAGCAGCTTGAACTATGGAAGTGAAGAAAAACTGTTTTTT
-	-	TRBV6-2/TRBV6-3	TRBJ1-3	CASSRPTDTGNTIYF	TGTGCCAGCAGTCGTCCGACAGATACTGGAAACACCATATATTTT
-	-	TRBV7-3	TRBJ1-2	CASSPSGDSNYGYTF	TGTGCCAGCAGCCCATCGGGCGACAGCAACTATGGCTACACCTTC
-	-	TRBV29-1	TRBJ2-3	CSVGRQPADTQYF	TGCAGCGTTGGTCGGCAACCAGCGGATACGCAGTATTTT
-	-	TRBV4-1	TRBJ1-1	CASSDYIDGYMNTEAFF	TGCGCCAGCAGCGACTATATTGACGGATACATGAACACTGAAGCTTTCTTT
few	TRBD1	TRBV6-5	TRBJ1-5	CASEVPGQGQPQHF	TGTGCCAGCGAAGTCCCGGGACAGGGTCAGCCCCAGCATTTT
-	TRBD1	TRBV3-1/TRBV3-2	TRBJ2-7	CASSLRDRGGEQYF	TGTGCCAGCAGCCTGCGGGACAGGGGAGGCGAGCAGTACTTC
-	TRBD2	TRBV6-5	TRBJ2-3	CASSYSIAGDLMDF	TGTGCCAGCAGTTACAGTATAGCGGGGGACTTAATGGATTTT
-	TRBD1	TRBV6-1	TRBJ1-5	CASSDADRGETHF	TGTGCCAGCAGTGATGCCGACAGGGGAGAGACGCATTTT
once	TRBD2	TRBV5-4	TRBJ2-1	CASSLPSGGANEQFF	TGTGCCAGCAGCTTGCCTAGCGGGGGGGCCAATGAGCAGTTCTTC
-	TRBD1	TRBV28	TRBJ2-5	CASSRDRGQETQYF	TGTGCCAGCAGCCGGGACAGGGGCCAAGAGACCCAGTACTTC
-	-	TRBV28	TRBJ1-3	CASSSPQGSGNTIYF	TGTGCCAGCAGTTCACCACAGGGCTCTGGAAACACCATATATTTT
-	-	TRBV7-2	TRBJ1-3	CASSSQGSGNTIYF	TGTGCCAGCAGCTCGCAGGGATCCGGAAACACCATATATTTT